This T cell receptor (beta chain) was retrieved from a study of Ad26.COV2.S vaccination and SARS-CoV-2 variants. The overall study: In the study, Ad26.COV2.S was injected intramuscularly once, or twice 56 days apart.

J gave up 4 bases and V 4 bases, and 17 bases lay outside the gene matches. The germline V gene has CDR1 MNHEY and CDR2 SVGEGT. This CDR3 is built from 18 residues. Treatment of the sample: about 20 received Ad26.COV2.S at low or high dose, single or two shots; about five received placebo; per-sample allocation not given. Specimen acquisition occurred on day 63 following the initial vaccine or placebo injection. The table came from immunoSEQ multiplex PCR; TCRdb's copy has only in-frame clones and leaves some out. Here the sample spans approximately 300,000 clones, 86% being singletons. This receptor was taken from a person between 18 and 65 years old who received the Ad26.COV2.S COVID-19 vaccine or a placebo. The sample was peripheral blood, taken in a trial of Ad26.COV2.S vaccine versus placebo. The chain couples TRBV6-2 or TRBV6-3 to TRBJ2-3, with 7 bases fitting TRBD1. The chain's CDR3 is CASSFTGQDPLRADTQYF. The DNA for the CDR3 is TGTGCCAGCAGTTTTACCGGACAGGACCCTCTTAGGGCAGATACGCAGTATTTT.